This T cell receptor beta chain was documented in a study of blood T cells in healthy people across ages. Germline CDR1 reads DFQATT; CDR2 reads SNEGSKA (reference sequence). The length of the CDR3 is 14 residues. V dropped 3 bases and J dropped 0 bases, with 11 bases sitting between them. This clonotype has a handful of counts. PCR was performed a second time for about 7 to 11 cycles using a sample-barcoded 5' primer and a J-beta primer mix. TCRdb re-analysed the 5' RACE reads in MiXCR, keeping a single row per CDR3 protein. The sample consists of 600,000 to 850,000 distinct CDR3 sequences, 20% to 25% of them appearing once. This same sample was also part of a study on T cells of mothers and their children.

Sample: blood. V usage is TRBV20-1 and J usage is TRBJ2-5; tentatively, D is TRBD1 (5 bases). This sequence originates from a boy younger than 18 in good health. CDR3 in DNA: TGCAGTGCTAGTCGGACAAGGTACCAAGAGACCCAGTACTTC. Protein: CSASRTRYQETQYF.